A single sample is the source of the 30 T cell receptor beta chains below, sequenced in a study of lymphopenia after photon versus proton radiotherapy. The assay was immunoSEQ multiplex PCR, and TCRdb's table has in-frame clones only and misses some. The sample has tens of thousands of clones, around 89% seen once. Sequenced here: peripheral blood, sampled from a patient treated with proton-based radiotherapy. These TCRs come from a man older than 75 with esophageal cancer.

The chain couples TRBV7-6 to TRBJ2-1; D unresolved. The V gene lost 5 bases and the J gene lost 4 bases, with 9 bases spanning the gap. There are 13 residues in the CDR3. Germline V gene sequence: CDR1 SGHVS, CDR2 FNYEAQ. In DNA form, the CDR3 reads TGTGCCAGCAGCCAATTGCAATACAATGAGCAGTTCTTC. Translated, it gives CASSQLQYNEQFF.

The chain is built from TRBV19 and TRBJ2-1, with 7 nucleotides matching TRBD2. Germline V CDR1 and CDR2: LNHDA, SQIVND (reference sequence). CDR3 size: 16 residues. The J segment lost 3 bases and the V segment lost 4 bases, leaving 9 bases of the junction unmatched. The chain's CDR3 is CASSRWRGFYYNEQFF. CDR3 in DNA: TGTGCCAGTAGTAGGTGGCGGGGGTTTTACTACAATGAGCAGTTCTTC.

The chain couples TRBV30 to TRBJ2-1; D could derive from TRBD1 or TRBD2 (6 bases each). V lost 6 bases to trimming and J lost 9 bases, with 9 bases between them. The CDR3 sequence is 10 residues long. Germline V gene sequence: CDR1 GTSNPN, CDR2 SVGIG (reference sequence). CDR3 sequence (DNA): TGTGCCTGCGAGGGGGGTGAGCAGTTCTTC. Its protein is CACEGGEQFF. Using reference TRBV30 and TRBJ2-1 for the parts outside the CDR3, the full variable domain is SQTIHQWPATLVQPVGSPLSLECTVEGTSNPNLYWYRQAAGRGLQLLFYSVGIGQISSEVPQNLSASRPQDRQFILSSKKLLLSDSGFYLCACEGGEQFFGPGTRLTVL.

The rearrangement links TRBV10-2 to TRBJ1-1; D not resolved. The CDR3 covers 13 residues. V was shortened by 7 bases and J by 0 bases, with 9 bases between the two germline ends. Germline lookup yields CDR1 WSHSY and CDR2 SAAADI. CDR3 region: CASMYLMNTEAFF. CDR3 in DNA: TGCGCCAGCATGTACCTCATGAACACTGAAGCTTTCTTT.

V is TRBV18 and J is TRBJ1-3, with D uncertain. In germline, CDR1 is KGHSH, CDR2 LQKENI. V lost 2 bases to trimming and J lost 1 base, with 6 bases between them. The CDR3 runs to 14 residues. CDR3 in amino acids: CASSPDGSGNTIYF. The CDR3 DNA sequence: TGTGCCAGCTCACCAGACGGGTCTGGAAACACCATATATTTT.

The V and J genes are TRBV5-1 and TRBJ2-3; 11 bases map to TRBD2. This CDR3 spans 14 amino acids. CDR1 and CDR2 (germline): SGHRS, YFSETQ. The V and J ends lost 0 bases and 11 bases, in that order; junction bases with no gene match: 5. The CDR3 spells CASSLEASGGLQYF. As DNA, the CDR3 is TGCGCCAGCAGCTTGGAAGCTAGCGGGGGGTTGCAGTATTTT.

The chain carries TRBV30 and TRBJ1-2, with D unresolved. Trimming shortened V by 2 bases and J by 2 bases, and 9 bases separated the two germline ends. The V gene's germline CDR1 is GTSNPN and CDR2 SVGIG (reference sequence). This CDR3 contains 13 residues. In nucleotides, the CDR3 is TGTGCCTGGAGTATCGGGGAAAACTATGGCTACACCTTC. Translated, it gives CAWSIGENYGYTF.

This chain connects TRBV6-6 to TRBJ2-6; D unclear. The CDR3 extends over 15 amino acids. From germline, CDR1 is MNHNY and CDR2 SVGAGI (reference sequence). Trimming removed 5 bases at V and 4 bases at J, with 12 bases between. The CDR3 nucleotides are TGTGCCAGCAGTCCTGGCCCATCCGGGGCCAACGTCCTGACTTTC. Encoded protein: CASSPGPSGANVLTF.

This rearrangement joins TRBV5-1 to TRBJ2-4; maybe TRBD1 (5 bases). V lost 0 bases and J 2 bases, leaving 9 bases between the germline ends. Per germline, CDR1 SGHRS and CDR2 YFSETQ. The CDR3 has 15 amino acids. The CDR3 DNA sequence: TGCGCCAGCAGCTTGGCTGAGGACACCAAAAACATTCAGTACTTC. It codes for CASSLAEDTKNIQYF.

The J gene is TRBJ1-2, the V gene TRBV5-5; tentatively, D is TRBD1 (6 bases). Germline V gene sequence: CDR1 SGHKS, CDR2 YYEKEE (reference sequence). CDR3 length: 15 residues. Deletions cut 4 bases from V and 4 bases from J, with 17 bases between. The CDR3, as DNA: TGTGCCAGCAGCACTGGACAGCCTTCATCCTATGGCTACACCTTC. Amino acid sequence: CASSTGQPSSYGYTF.

This rearrangement joins TRBV5-1 to TRBJ2-5; no clear D gene. V was pared by 3 bases and J by 6 bases, with 9 bases between. CDR3 length: 12 amino acids. Germline V gene lookup returns CDR1 SGHRS and CDR2 YFSETQ. The CDR3 protein is CASSSPVQTQYF. The CDR3 nucleotides are TGCGCCAGCAGCTCCCCGGTCCAGACCCAGTACTTC.

This sequence joins TRBV27 and TRBJ2-1; 7 nucleotides line up with TRBD2. CDR1 MNHEY and CDR2 SMNVEV come from the germline V gene (reference sequence). This CDR3 is 15 amino acids long. Trimming removed 2 bases from V and 5 bases from J; junction bases left unmatched: 6. The CDR3 nucleotides read TGTGCCAGCAGTTTACGTCCGGGGGGACACAATGAGCAGTTCTTC. Translation: CASSLRPGGHNEQFF.

J is TRBJ2-1 and V is TRBV18; D call uncertain. The V gene lost 3 bases and the J gene lost 0 bases, with 9 bases spanning the gap. The CDR3 consists of 15 residues. Per germline, CDR1 KGHSH and CDR2 LQKENI. This CDR3 reads CASSPGPDSYNEQFF. The CDR3 region has the DNA TGTGCCAGCTCACCGGGCCCGGACTCCTACAATGAGCAGTTCTTC.

The chain recombines TRBV29-1 with TRBJ1-5; TRBD1 is a possible D gene (5 bases). Deletions cut 8 bases from V and 5 bases from J, with 22 bases between. This CDR3 spans 15 amino acids. Looked up from germline, CDR1 is SQVTM and CDR2 is ANQGSEA. The CDR3 DNA follows: TGCAGCCCCCAGGGAGGGCCGGGATACCATCAGCCCCAGCATTTT. Translation gives CSPQGGPGYHQPQHF.

V is TRBV5-4 and J is TRBJ2-3; TRBD1 agrees at 8 bases. Germline V CDR1 and CDR2: SGHNT, YYREEE (reference sequence). V was pared by 0 bases and J by 4 bases, with 7 bases of the junction left unmatched. The CDR3 has 16 amino acids. CDR3 in DNA: TGTGCCAGCAGCTTGGTGCTGACAGGGGTCGCAGATACGCAGTATTTT. Translated: CASSLVLTGVADTQYF.

V gene TRBV6-5 combines with J gene TRBJ1-1, with 7 bases identical to TRBD1. CDR1 is MNHEY, CDR2 SVGAGI, per germline. Trimming cost V 6 bases and J 7 bases; bases outside gene matches: 8. The CDR3 covers 13 residues. CDR3 in DNA: TGTGCCAGCAGACCACAGGGGAGATTTGAAGCTTTCTTT. This sequence encodes CASRPQGRFEAFF.

This chain connects TRBV5-8 to TRBJ2-1; D not resolved. The CDR3 runs to 13 residues. CDR1 SGHTS and CDR2 YDEGEE come from the germline V gene. V gave up 0 bases and J gave up 8 bases, with 9 bases separating them. The DNA for the CDR3 is TGTGCCAGCAGCTTGGGCTATTCCTATGAGCAGTTCTTC. Protein sequence: CASSLGYSYEQFF.

This clone was detected only once. The chain combines TRBV7-9 with TRBJ2-7; D call uncertain. V dropped 6 bases and J dropped 0 bases, with 12 bases sitting between them. This CDR3 comprises 14 residues. Looked up from germline, CDR1 is SEHNR and CDR2 is FQNEAQ (reference sequence). In nucleotides, the CDR3 is TGTGCCAGCAGACCGAGGAGAAGCTCCTACGAGCAGTACTTC. It specifies CASRPRRSSYEQYF.

The chain combines TRBV14 with TRBJ1-1, with D perhaps TRBD1 (5 bases). Deletions cut 2 bases from V and 3 bases from J, with 13 bases between. Per germline, CDR1 SGHDN and CDR2 FVKESK. This CDR3 contains 15 residues. The CDR3 loop is CASSQIWGADTEAFF. The CDR3 DNA is TGTGCCAGCAGCCAAATATGGGGCGCGGACACTGAAGCTTTCTTT. Full variable domain (rest looked up from reference TRBV14 and TRBJ1-1): EAGVTQFPSHSVIEKGQTVTLRCDPISGHDNLYWYRRVMGKEIKFLLHFVKESKQDESGMPNNRFLAERTGGTYSTLKVQPAELEDSGVYFCASSQIWGADTEAFFGQGTRLTVV.

The J gene is TRBJ2-2, the V gene TRBV13, with TRBD2 matching over 9 bases. Germline V gene lookup returns CDR1 PRHDT and CDR2 FYEKMQ (reference sequence). The J segment lost 7 bases and the V segment lost 4 bases, leaving 1 base of the junction unmatched. This CDR3 has 13 amino acids. As DNA, the CDR3 is TGTGCCAGCAGCTCACTAGCGGGCGGGGAGCTGTTTTTT. This sequence encodes CASSSLAGGELFF.

This rearrangement joins TRBV7-8 to TRBJ2-3, with 12 bases lining up with TRBD2. V lost 2 bases, J lost 6 bases, and 12 bases stayed unmatched. Germline V gene data show CDR1 as SGHVS and CDR2 as FQNEAQ. The CDR3 is 18 amino acids. CDR3 loop: CASSLRVSSGGAMDTQYF. The CDR3 DNA sequence: TGTGCCAGCAGCTTACGGGTGTCTAGCGGGGGGGCCATGGATACGCAGTATTTT.

This chain joins TRBV11-2 and TRBJ2-3; 7 bases align to TRBD2. This CDR3 region has 16 residues. After removal of 2 bases from V and 3 bases from J, the junction contained 8 bases not matched to a gene. The germline V gene encodes CDR1 SGHAT and CDR2 FQNNGV. The CDR3 nucleotides are TGTGCCAGCAGCTTATGGGCGGGAGTAGGTACAGATACGCAGTATTTT. Amino acid sequence: CASSLWAGVGTDTQYF.

J is TRBJ2-1 and V is TRBV19; D possibly corresponds to TRBD1 (6 bases). Germline CDR1 reads LNHDA; CDR2 reads SQIVND (reference sequence). The CDR3 sequence is 13 residues long. The V end was cut by 3 bases, the J end by 12 bases, with 15 bases between. For the CDR3, the DNA is TGTGCCAGTAGTATCGTGGGGGCTCTGGGGCAGTTCTTC. Residues: CASSIVGALGQFF.

This clone is a singleton in its sample. V usage is TRBV10-3 and J usage is TRBJ1-1; 7 bases are a match to TRBD1. Germline CDR1 is ENHRY and CDR2 is SYGVKD. The CDR3 has 13 amino acids. Trimming cost V 10 bases and J 8 bases; bases outside gene matches: 13. CDR3 in amino acids: CATGGTGAAEAFF. The CDR3 region has the DNA TGTGCCACCGGGGGAACAGGGGCGGCGGAAGCTTTCTTT.

CDR3 bases: TGTGCCAGCAGTCGCAGTCCCCTTCTTGGGGAGACCCAGTACTTC. This sequence encodes CASSRSPLLGETQYF. J is TRBJ2-5 and V is TRBV27; no clear D gene. Trimming pared 5 bases from V and 5 bases from J, leaving 18 bases between. Germline assignment: CDR1 MNHEY and CDR2 SMNVEV (reference sequence). CDR3 length equals 15 residues.

CDR3 residues: CASSPFGTSSYNEQFF. Here the CDR3 DNA reads TGTGCCAGCAGCCCTTTCGGGACTAGCTCCTACAATGAGCAGTTCTTC. The chain couples TRBV7-8 to TRBJ2-1; the match to TRBD2 covers 8 bases. CDR1 SGHVS and CDR2 FQNEAQ come from the germline V gene. Losses at the gene ends were 5 bases for V and 0 bases for J; bases not matched to a gene: 6. This CDR3 is built from 16 residues.

The rearrangement links TRBV4-2 to TRBJ2-3; 7 positions agree with TRBD2. V shed 4 bases and J 2 bases; nucleotides not matched to a gene: 15. CDR1 is LGHNA, CDR2 YNFKEQ, per germline. The CDR3 has 18 residues. DNA for the CDR3: TGTGCCAGCAGCCTCCAGCTCCTAGCGGAGTTCAACACAGATACGCAGTATTTT. Encoded protein: CASSLQLLAEFNTDTQYF.

V usage is TRBV6-1 and J usage is TRBJ1-1; D remains ambiguous. With 3 bases removed from V and 2 bases from J, the gap between germline ends came to 10 bases. This CDR3 spans 14 amino acids. CDR1 is MNHNS and CDR2 is SASEGT in the germline V gene. The CDR3, as DNA: TGTGCCAGCAGTGATCGAGGACGAAACACTGAAGCTTTCTTT. This codes for CASSDRGRNTEAFF.

The V gene is TRBV6-1, the J gene TRBJ2-1; no definite D call. Germline lookup yields CDR1 MNHNS and CDR2 SASEGT. The CDR3 totals 14 residues. Trimming took 0 bases from V and 3 from J, leaving 6 bases between them. Written as DNA, the CDR3 is TGTGCCAGCAGTGAAGCGGCCGGCTACAATGAGCAGTTCTTC. Amino acid sequence: CASSEAAGYNEQFF.

This sequence joins TRBV9 and TRBJ1-1, with 9 bases identical to TRBD1. CDR1 is SGDLS and CDR2 is YYNGEE in the germline V gene. V lost 0 bases, J lost 4 bases, and 7 bases stayed unmatched. This CDR3 is 16 amino acids long. The CDR3 loop is CASSVVQGAWGTEAFF. DNA for the CDR3: TGTGCCAGCAGCGTAGTACAGGGGGCCTGGGGCACTGAAGCTTTCTTT.